This TCR beta chain was observed in a study of T cells in Graves' hyperthyroidism and ophthalmopathy (dated by TCRdb to the late 2010s). As for the study more broadly: Peripheral blood samples were taken at the time of initial diagnosis, prior to any treatment. To identify distinguishing TCR V-J signatures, a discovery cohort of about 95 patients was used, comprising roughly 45 with Graves' ophthalmopathy and some 60 with stable Graves' hyperthyroidism. Prospective prediction of ophthalmopathy was tested in an independent validation cohort of fewer than 20 hyperthyroidism patients and 17 patients who later progressed to ophthalmopathy. The 100 or so discovery patients were randomly divided into training and test sets at a 7:3 ratio. The study also compared thyroid tissue and blood T-cell repertoires from roughly 6 Graves' hyperthyroidism patients. After sampling, hyperthyroidism patients received methimazole starting at 30 mg daily, and ophthalmopathy patients received high-dose intravenous methylprednisolone. The paper reports TCR Vbeta CDR3 sequencing of approximately 130 peripheral blood samples: 43 ophthalmopathy, under 80 hyperthyroidism and about 17 progressor patients.

This clonotype came up many times. The antigen this receptor binds is unknown. No base quality values were provided; no much bigger clone lies one nucleotide off. The germline V gene (reference sequence) provides CDR1 MNHEY and CDR2 SMNVEV. Spanning cysteine to phenylalanine, the CDR3 consists of 12 amino acids. The kept DNA is CDR3 alone, 36 bases in frame from the first base. Trimming at the junction amounts to 3 bases on V and 5 bases on J, and the germline ends lie 5 bases apart. The TCR beta CDR3 regions were amplified from RNA transcripts. The TCR CDR3 was subjected to a first round of RT-PCR using the HTBI primer set and the Qiagen OneStep RT-PCR kit. Libraries were constructed in a second round of multiplex PCR, after which size selection and purification were carried out. The libraries were sequenced on an Illumina HiSeq2000 using paired-end 100 bp reads. The authors' pipeline ran thus. SOAPnuke was used to process the raw data, with reads discarded if the reads contained adapters or uncalled bases, had a mean Phred below 15, or lacked an exact constant-primer or identifier match. COPE v1.2.5 was used to merge high-quality paired reads, and clonotypes were defined as unique nucleotide sequences. MiTCR v1.1 was used to align clonotypes to the IMGT TRBV, TRBD and TRBJ reference segments. The analysis included only V-J combinations with a frequency above 0.0001, which together covered over 98% of the repertoires. The TCS score was defined as F50 (clonal expansion) divided by E x V (chaos), with BLOSUM62-based TCRdist calculated between CDR3 peptides within each V-J. Welch's t-statistics and random forest reduced fewer than 550 V-J features to 13, which were used in a naive Bayes classifier (R e1071). In-frame beta chains were kept once TCRdb had trimmed the public reads at Q25 with fastp and called clones with MiXCR. When rows share a CDR3 protein, they turn into one entry using the most common DNA and genes. The V and J calls come from TCRdb's annotation, not from the publication. This sample is represented by 300,000 to 400,000 distinct CDR3 sequences; less than 20% of them were singletons. About 38% of the sample belongs to the ten largest clones.

Ophthalmopathy patients had moderately to severely active disease, Clinical Activity Score of at least 3, NOSPECS grade of at least 4, and duration under 3 months. Patients with uncontrolled infections, other autoimmune diseases, pregnancy or lactation were excluded. Clinical symptoms, serum thyroxine and TRAb, thyroid ultrasound, and orbital computed tomography formed the basis for the diagnoses. PBMCs were separated from about 10 ml of fresh peripheral blood using Ficoll-Paque density gradient centrifugation. Trizol reagent was used to extract total RNA, and RNA quality was then checked on an Agilent 2100 Bioanalyzer. General findings and caveats noted by the study authors: In validation, the model predicted progression to ophthalmopathy a median of around 6.5 months before onset, with roughly 68% sensitivity and more than 72% specificity. In cross-validation, a model built on a 13 V-J signature told ophthalmopathy apart from stable hyperthyroidism with approximately 90% sensitivity and approximately 81% specificity, and in testing the same model reached 80%/75%. Most expanded thyroid clonotypes (frequency above 0.001) were also detected in blood, suggesting blood repertoires may reflect thyroid immune responses. No statistical method was used to fix the sample size in advance, and group allocation was not hidden from the investigators.

Here the chain combines TRBV27 and TRBJ1-5, with an unclear D gene assignment. The receptor was isolated from a man younger than 35 with Graves' ophthalmopathy. Material for sequencing was blood. The nucleotides read TGTGCCAGCAGTTTCCGCGATCAGCCCCAGCATTTT. It specifies CASSFRDQPQHF.